This TCR beta chain is from a study of blood T cell repertoires in COVID-19. The wider study: From the United States, Italy and Spain came samples of acute and convalescent COVID-19. T cells, B-cell-depleted T cells, or PBMCs provided the cDNA or gDNA that served as material.

This CDR3 region has 16 residues. J gave up 9 bases and V 6 bases, and 13 bases lay outside the gene matches. From germline, CDR1 is MNHEY and CDR2 SVGEGT. As handled by the study authors: Nucleated cell number was recorded as an estimate derived from reference gene primer amplification. Sequencing used immunoSEQ multiplex PCR; TCRdb keeps in-frame clones, though not all of them. V and J calls and clone size follow that table, whereas D and trimming were derived from the DNA. Among tens of thousands of clones, over 85% were seen once, and the ten largest hold roughly a tenth. The count of this clone is one.

Sequencing was carried out using peripheral blood. V gene TRBV6-2 or TRBV6-3 combines with J gene TRBJ2-1; 11 nucleotides match TRBD2. This sequence originates from a human donor in a cohort sampled during active COVID-19. The CDR3 coding sequence is TGTGCCAGCAGCCCACCGAGACTAGCGGGAAAGGGTGAGCAGTTCTTC. Its protein is CASSPPRLAGKGEQFF.